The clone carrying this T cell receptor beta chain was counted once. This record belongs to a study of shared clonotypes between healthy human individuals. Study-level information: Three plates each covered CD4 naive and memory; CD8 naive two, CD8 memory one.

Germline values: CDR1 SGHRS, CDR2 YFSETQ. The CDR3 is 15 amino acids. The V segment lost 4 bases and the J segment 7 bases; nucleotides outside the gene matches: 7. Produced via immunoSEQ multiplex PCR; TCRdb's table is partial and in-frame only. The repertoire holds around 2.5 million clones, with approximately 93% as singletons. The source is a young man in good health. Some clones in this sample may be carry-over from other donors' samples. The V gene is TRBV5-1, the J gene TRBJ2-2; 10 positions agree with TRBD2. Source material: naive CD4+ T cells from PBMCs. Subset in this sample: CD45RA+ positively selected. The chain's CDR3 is CASSGQAGGDGELFF. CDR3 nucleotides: TGCGCCAGCAGCGGCCAAGCGGGAGGGGACGGGGAGCTGTTTTTT.